A few counts support the clone carrying this T cell receptor beta chain. TCRdb re-derived calls from the 5' RACE reads in MiXCR, one entry per CDR3 protein. This sample has about 240,000 distinct CDR3 sequences; 8% to 9.5% occur once, and the top ten carry 20% to 25%. The data derive from a study of T-cell memory formation after mild COVID-19. The CDR3 has 15 residues. V was clipped by 8 bases and J by 2 bases; unmatched bases: 6. Germline V lookup: CDR1 ENHRY, CDR2 SYGVKD. This sequence originates from a man younger than 30 who had mild COVID-19 (a few samples of this study predate the infection). Cell type and time point are not known. The V gene is TRBV10-3, the J gene TRBJ2-3; 11 bases line up with TRBD2. Sequenced: PBMCs or a T cell subset sorted from them (not recorded which). The CDR3, as DNA: TGTGCCATCCGACCTAGCGGGGGGACCACAGATACGCAGTATTTT. Translated: CAIRPSGGTTDTQYF.